What follows are 16 T cell receptor beta chains derived from one specimen sequenced in a study of blood T cell repertoires in COVID-19. Sequencing used immunoSEQ multiplex PCR; TCRdb keeps in-frame clones, though not all of them. The sample contains approximately 200,000 clones, 84% of which appear only once. Sequencing input: peripheral blood. Source of these receptors: an elderly woman with COVID-19, enrolled during active disease.

The V call is TRBV9, the J call TRBJ2-1; 7 bases match TRBD2. Trimming at V came to 4 bases and at J to 10 bases, leaving 14 bases not matched to a gene. CDR1 SGDLS and CDR2 YYNGEE come from the germline V gene. The CDR3 has 15 residues. The CDR3 is CASSPYSGTNTEQFF. CDR3 nucleotides: TGTGCCAGCAGCCCATACTCCGGGACTAACACGGAGCAGTTCTTC.

The rearrangement links TRBV3-1 (or the pseudogene TRBV3-2) to TRBJ1-2; the D gene is possibly TRBD1 (5 bases). V was trimmed by 4 bases and J by 4 bases, leaving 16 bases between them. CDR3 size: 15 residues. Germline assignment: CDR1 LGHDT and CDR2 YNNKEL (reference sequence). The CDR3 DNA reads as TGTGCCAGCAGCCCCGGGGCGCGGGGGTTCTATGGCTACACCTTC. Translated, it gives CASSPGARGFYGYTF.

This clone came up once. The chain's CDR3 is CASSLLYSPLHF. CDR3 DNA sequence: TGTGCCAGCAGTTTATTATATTCACCCCTCCACTTT. This chain joins TRBV27 and TRBJ1-6; D call uncertain. Germline CDR1 and CDR2: MNHEY and SMNVEV (reference sequence). The ends were cut back, 1 base at V and 8 bases at J, with 3 bases in the middle. The CDR3 extends over 12 amino acids.

This clone was picked up one time. The rearrangement uses TRBV11-2 and TRBJ1-4; a possible D gene is TRBD1 (6 bases). CDR1 is SGHAT and CDR2 is FQNNGV in the germline V gene. This CDR3 spans 15 amino acids. Trimming removed 7 bases from V and 7 bases from J, with 19 bases in between. CDR3 sequence reads: CASTPTGPPLEKLFF. The CDR3 DNA is TGTGCCAGCACCCCGACAGGACCCCCGCTTGAAAAACTGTTTTTT.

This chain uses TRBV6-5 with TRBJ2-1; TRBD2 is a possible D gene (7 bases). CDR1 and CDR2 from the germline V gene are MNHEY and SVGAGI. V lost 7 bases, J lost 8 bases, and 18 bases lay in between. This CDR3 has 14 amino acids. CDR3 sequence: CASIPGGANDEQFF. CDR3 sequence (DNA): TGTGCCAGCATCCCTGGGGGGGCAAACGATGAGCAGTTCTTC.

The CDR3 region has the DNA TGCGCCAGCAGCCTCCGGGTCTCGGGGAATGAGCAGTTCTTC. It translates to CASSLRVSGNEQFF. The chain uses TRBV5-1 and TRBJ2-1, with D perhaps matching TRBD2 (5 bases). CDR3 length equals 14 residues. Germline values: CDR1 SGHRS, CDR2 YFSETQ. V lost 4 bases and J 7 bases, leaving 15 bases between the germline ends.

This clone was counted between two and nine times. The chain employs TRBV7-4 and TRBJ1-3; D possibly corresponds to TRBD1 (6 bases). CDR1 SGHVT and CDR2 SQSDAQ come from the germline V gene. V was clipped by 3 bases and J by 2 bases, with 14 bases between them. This CDR3 comprises 16 residues. The CDR3 reads CASSFSDRSPGNTIYF. CDR3 sequence (DNA): TGTGCCAGCAGCTTTTCGGACAGATCCCCTGGAAACACCATATATTTT.

The chain has TRBV6-5 and TRBJ1-2; D ambiguous. Germline lookup yields CDR1 MNHEY and CDR2 SVGAGI. The CDR3 totals 13 residues. Deletions cut 0 bases from V and 3 bases from J, with 5 bases between. The CDR3 coding sequence is TGTGCCAGCAGTTACTCTCTCGACTATGGCTACACCTTC. Protein product: CASSYSLDYGYTF.

V gene TRBV28 combines with J gene TRBJ1-5; the match to TRBD1 covers 12 bases. V trimming: 2 bases; J trimming: 9 bases; junction bases outside the gene matches: 5. The CDR3 runs to 15 residues. Germline CDR1 and CDR2: MDHEN and SYDVKM. CDR3 amino acids: CASSLGGTGGTPQHF. The DNA for the CDR3 is TGTGCCAGCAGTTTAGGGGGGACAGGGGGCACGCCCCAGCATTTT.

V and J are TRBV28 and TRBJ1-5, with 8 bases aligning to TRBD1. The V gene's germline CDR1 is MDHEN and CDR2 SYDVKM. The junction had 4 bases not matched to a gene; V was cut back by 7 bases and J by 2 bases. This CDR3 has 14 amino acids. For the CDR3, the DNA is TGTGCCAGCATCTGGGGACAGGGCAATCAGCCCCAGCATTTT. It is translated as CASIWGQGNQPQHF.

The rearrangement joins TRBV12-3 or TRBV12-4 to TRBJ1-2; 8 positions match TRBD1. Trimming at V came to 4 bases and at J to 7 bases, leaving 5 bases not matched to a gene. The CDR3 contains 13 residues. The CDR3 sequence: CASSSAGQAGYTF. For the CDR3, the DNA is TGTGCCAGCAGTTCAGCGGGACAGGCTGGCTACACCTTC.

Remarks on this clone: Sequence at one end of the junction differs from germline and may be a read error. This chain links TRBV7-7 with TRBJ2-5; TRBD2 agrees at 12 bases. This CDR3 spans 16 amino acids. Germline-derived CDR1 and CDR2 are SSHAT and FNYEAQ (reference sequence). CDR3 coding DNA: TGTGCTAGCAGCCGCAGACTAGCGGGAGCTGGGGAGACCCAGTACTTC. It encodes CASSRRLAGAGETQYF.

The table lists this clone with a few counts. CDR3 sequence: CASSSRQGNTGELFF. CDR3 nucleotide sequence: TGTGCCAGCAGCTCACGACAGGGTAACACCGGGGAGCTGTTTTTT. The chain couples TRBV11-2 to TRBJ2-2; 7 nucleotides align to TRBD1. J lost 2 bases, V lost 4 bases, and 4 bases had no gene match. Germline CDR1 reads SGHAT; CDR2 reads FQNNGV. This CDR3 region has 15 residues.

V is TRBV2 and J is TRBJ1-4; D not certain. CDR3 length: 12 amino acids. Trimming took off 8 bases at V and 3 bases at J, with 7 bases between the two ends. Germline V gene data show CDR1 as SNHLY and CDR2 as FYNNEI. The CDR3 coding sequence is TGTGCCAGCTTCAGATCTAATGAAAAACTGTTTTTT. Translated: CASFRSNEKLFF.

The chain uses TRBV5-1 and TRBJ2-2, with 12 nucleotides matching TRBD2. After removal of 4 bases from V and 1 base from J, the junction contained 5 bases not matched to a gene. Germline assignment: CDR1 SGHRS and CDR2 YFSETQ. The CDR3 loop spans 17 amino acids. CDR3 sequence (DNA): TGCGCCAGCAGCCCTCCGGGACTAGCGGGGAACACCGGGGAGCTGTTTTTT. It specifies CASSPPGLAGNTGELFF.

The V gene is TRBV19, the J gene TRBJ2-7; 9 bases are a match to TRBD2. The CDR3 runs to 16 residues. V lost 8 bases and J lost 2; bases outside the gene matches: 13. The germline gives CDR1 LNHDA, CDR2 SQIVND (reference sequence). The CDR3 DNA sequence: TGTGCCAGTTCAACTGCAGGGACTAGCTACACCTACGAGCAGTACTTC. Protein sequence: CASSTAGTSYTYEQYF.